The 18 T cell receptor beta chains in this list originate from one sample, sequenced in a study of blood T cells in healthy people across ages. With a J-beta primer mix and a sample-barcoded 5' primer, a second PCR ran 7 to 11 cycles. Each CDR3 protein is one row after TCRdb ran MiXCR on the 5' RACE reads. The repertoire holds 1.5 million to 2 million distinct CDR3 sequences, approximately 28% seen once, with about 7.7% in the top ten. Sequences were obtained from blood. These receptors were obtained from a woman aged 30 to 39 in good health.

This clonotype has only a few counts. The chain combines TRBV29-1 with TRBJ2-3; tentatively, D is TRBD1 (6 bases). This CDR3 contains 14 residues. Trimming cost V 6 bases and J 0 bases, with 13 bases left between them. Germline loops: CDR1 SQVTM, CDR2 ANQGSEA. CDR3 in DNA: TGCAGCGTCGTCAGGGGTCCTAGCACAGATACGCAGTATTTT. Its translation is CSVVRGPSTDTQYF.

In this sample, this clonotype turned up many times. V and J are TRBV29-1 and TRBJ2-1, with 7 bases identical to TRBD2. Germline lookup yields CDR1 SQVTM and CDR2 ANQGSEA. V dropped 7 bases and J dropped 4; count of bases not matched to a gene: 10. CDR3 length equals 14 residues. The CDR3 nucleotides are TGCAGCGCACTGCGGGGGTCGGGTTACAATGAGCAGTTCTTC. Its translation is CSALRGSGYNEQFF.

The sample holds many counts of this clonotype. The V call is TRBV5-5, the J call TRBJ2-7; 7 nucleotides agree with TRBD1. V was pared by 2 bases and J by 2 bases, with 4 bases of the junction left unmatched. Germline V CDR1 and CDR2: SGHKS, YYEKEE (reference sequence). This CDR3 has 14 amino acids. CDR3 protein: CASSFTQGPYEQYF. CDR3 DNA sequence: TGTGCCAGCAGCTTCACACAGGGGCCCTACGAGCAGTACTTC.

This clonotype appeared a few times. This chain joins TRBV27 and TRBJ2-7; D tentatively fits TRBD1 or TRBD2 (5 bases each). This CDR3 is 17 amino acids long. Germline-derived CDR1 and CDR2 are MNHEY and SMNVEV (reference sequence). Between the trimmed V and J ends, which lost 7 bases and 6 bases, there was a span of 28 bases. CDR3 in amino acids: CASIPYPFRDGGREQYF. The CDR3 DNA reads as TGTGCCAGCATTCCTTACCCTTTTAGGGACGGCGGTCGCGAGCAGTACTTC.

This clonotype was seen a few times. V gene TRBV7-9 combines with J gene TRBJ1-2; D remains unclear. From germline, CDR1 is SEHNR and CDR2 FQNEAQ (reference sequence). CDR3 length: 16 amino acids. The V gene lost 5 bases and the J gene lost 5 bases, with 21 bases spanning the gap. The CDR3, as DNA: TGTGCCAGCAGCCCCGGCGGTTCGAAGGCGCTTTATGGCTACACCTTC. This sequence encodes CASSPGGSKALYGYTF.

Worth noting for this clonotype: The junction does not match germline at one end; this may be a read error. This chain joins TRBV18 and TRBJ2-5; D ambiguous. This CDR3 is 12 amino acids long. Germline V gene data show CDR1 as KGHSH and CDR2 as LQKENI. CDR3 sequence: CANSRGQETQYF. DNA for the CDR3: TGTGCCAACTCACGCGGTCAAGAGACCCAGTACTTC.

This clonotype appeared a few times. The chain combines TRBV18 with TRBJ1-5; D uncertain. CDR3 length: 17 residues. Trimming cost V 3 bases and J 0 bases, with 15 bases left between them. CDR1 KGHSH and CDR2 LQKENI come from the germline V gene. This CDR3 is CASSPLQITNSNQPQHF. CDR3 in DNA: TGTGCCAGCTCACCGCTTCAGATTACGAATAGCAATCAGCCCCAGCATTTT.

The genes are TRBV20-1 and TRBJ1-1, with TRBD1 matching over 8 bases. CDR3 length equals 14 residues. Germline V gives CDR1 DFQATT, CDR2 SNEGSKA (reference sequence). Trimming removed 3 bases from V and 6 bases from J; junction bases left unmatched: 9. The CDR3 region is CSASVPTGVAEAFF. DNA for the CDR3: TGCAGTGCTAGTGTACCGACAGGGGTAGCTGAAGCTTTCTTT.

In its sample, this clonotype was seen many times. The genes are TRBV20-1 and TRBJ2-1; D is unresolved. V gave up 2 bases and J gave up 4 bases, with 12 bases separating them. CDR1 and CDR2 from the germline V gene are DFQATT and SNEGSKA (reference sequence). The CDR3 length is 14 residues. The DNA of the CDR3 is TGCAGTGCTAGATCAGCAGAACAATACAATGAGCAGTTCTTC. Its translation is CSARSAEQYNEQFF.

This chain joins TRBV5-1 and TRBJ2-7; 10 bases match TRBD1. This CDR3 has 15 amino acids. The germline CDR1 and CDR2 sequences are SGHRS and YFSETQ. V lost 4 bases and J lost 6; bases outside the gene matches: 10. The CDR3 nucleotides read TGCGCCAGCAGCCGGGCCGGGACAGGGGTGCGCGAGCAGTACTTC. It specifies CASSRAGTGVREQYF.

The chain carries TRBV20-1 and TRBJ2-3, with D tentatively TRBD2 (5 bases). V was trimmed by 1 base and J by 4 bases, leaving 9 bases between them. Germline V gene sequence: CDR1 DFQATT, CDR2 SNEGSKA (reference sequence). The CDR3 loop spans 13 amino acids. CDR3: CSARGGSADTQYF. Written as DNA, the CDR3 is TGCAGTGCTAGAGGTGGGAGTGCAGATACGCAGTATTTT.

CDR3 coding DNA: TGTGCCAGCAGCCAAGTGGGGGCAGTTAGGGCTGAAGCTTTCTTT. Encoded protein: CASSQVGAVRAEAFF. The chain links TRBV3-1 to TRBJ1-1; D perhaps matches TRBD1 (6 bases). The germline V gene has CDR1 LGHDT and CDR2 YNNKEL (reference sequence). This CDR3 comprises 15 residues. Trimming stripped 1 base from V and 6 bases from J, with 15 bases between.

The chain combines TRBV7-2 with TRBJ2-5; a weak D match, TRBD2 (5 bases). The CDR3 runs to 15 residues. Germline-derived CDR1 and CDR2 are SGHTA and FQGNSA. The V gene lost 1 base and the J gene lost 11 bases, with 20 bases spanning the gap. CDR3 protein: CASSLDLVGVNEQYF. DNA of the CDR3: TGTGCCAGCAGCTTAGACCTAGTGGGAGTCAATGAGCAGTACTTC.

In its sample, this clonotype was seen many times. The chain joins TRBV12-3 or TRBV12-4 to TRBJ2-5, with 9 bases identical to TRBD2. Unmatched junction bases numbered 3, after V lost 2 bases and J lost 5 bases. The length of the CDR3 is 14 residues. The CDR3 nucleotides read TGTGCCAGCAGTTTACTAGCGGGGAGGGAGACCCAGTACTTC. Translation gives CASSLLAGRETQYF.

The gene calls are TRBV12-3 or TRBV12-4 and TRBJ1-4; tentative D call: TRBD1 (5 bases). The CDR3 has 14 residues. The V gene lost 6 bases and the J gene lost 10 bases, with 18 bases spanning the gap. Here the CDR3 DNA reads TGTGCCAGCAGCTCCCGGGACCGTGGGGCAAAACTGTTTTTT. It translates to CASSSRDRGAKLFF.

J is TRBJ2-2 and V is TRBV12-3 or TRBV12-4, with D tentatively TRBD2 (5 bases). The CDR3 spans 14 residues. The V end was cut by 8 bases, the J end by 5 bases, with 15 bases between. The CDR3 spells CASRLVRRTGELFF. Here the CDR3 DNA reads TGTGCCAGCCGTCTCGTTAGGAGGACCGGGGAGCTGTTTTTT.

This clonotype was picked up many times. V and J are TRBV7-2 and TRBJ2-2; D remains ambiguous. Germline V gives CDR1 SGHTA, CDR2 FQGNSA. The CDR3 has 12 residues. Trimming cost V 4 bases and J 3 bases, with 3 bases left between them. The CDR3 nucleotides are TGTGCCAGCAGCTCATACACCGGGGAGCTGTTTTTT. It translates to CASSSYTGELFF.

The V gene is TRBV30, the J gene TRBJ2-1, with 11 nucleotides matching TRBD2. The germline gives CDR1 GTSNPN, CDR2 SVGIG (reference sequence). The CDR3 covers 14 residues. V lost 6 bases, J lost 9 bases, and 10 bases stayed unmatched. In nucleotides, the CDR3 is TGTGCCTGTTTAGCGGGGGGGCGTTCCGGTGAGCAGTTCTTC. Translated, it gives CACLAGGRSGEQFF.